This T cell receptor beta chain was sequenced for a study of T cells after posttransplantation cyclophosphamide. Findings and caveats of the study: Skin or GI-infiltrating T cells shared few TRB sequences with blood. Later blood repertoires were often dominated by clones from the donor CD8+ memory compartment.

The method was immunoSEQ multiplex PCR; TCRdb's version includes in-frame clones alone and lacks a portion of them. The data show about 9,900 clones, approximately 88% seen once. This clone was seen a single time. What it binds is unknown. Methotrexate plus calcineurin inhibitor accompanied controls' myeloablative marrow transplants; sampling was 1 year later. Source: PBMCs, taken after an allogeneic stem cell transplant with a calcineurin inhibitor and methotrexate. The clonotype originates from a young adult male patient who received an allogeneic stem cell transplant from an unrelated donor, was CMV-positive, and had no GVHD. Some T cells may be graft donor cells.

The CDR3 loop is CASSLGTGTTGELFF. CDR3 nucleotides: TGTGCCAGCAGCTTAGGTACGGGTACCACCGGGGAGCTGTTTTTT. This chain links TRBV5-6 with TRBJ2-2; D is ambiguous. In germline, CDR1 is SGHDT, CDR2 YYEEEE. Trimming pared 2 bases from V and 4 bases from J, leaving 12 bases between. The CDR3 runs 15 residues.